The source of this T cell receptor beta chain is a study of monozygotic twins with inflammatory bowel disease (dated by TCRdb to about 2019). A note on the overall study: A total of 28 monozygotic twin pairs were included in the full study, comprising nine German pairs (four IBD-concordant, five IBD-discordant) and 19 IBD-discordant Danish pairs. Each individual had, on average, about 151 000 unique TCRalpha sequences and 181 000 unique TCRbeta sequences available for analysis. Within discordant pairs, disease-associated traits were sought mainly by comparing IBD patients with their genetically identical healthy co-twins.

From each donor, a roughly 2.7 ml peripheral blood sample was collected into PAXgene tubes and stored at -80 degrees C. Total RNA was isolated from whole blood with the PAXgene blood miRNA kit on an automated QIAcube, without T cell sorting. Peripheral blood from monozygotic twin pairs who were concordant or discordant for inflammatory bowel disease underwent deep TCRalpha and TCRbeta repertoire profiling using unique molecular barcoding. Smoking habits were recorded for all twin pairs, and individuals were classified as current, former or never smokers. Library creation used 5' RACE. The input for every TCR library was roughly 3,200 ng of total RNA. For each sample, cDNA synthesis with SMARTScribe reverse transcriptase was split into eight separate reactions. During cDNA synthesis, unique molecular identifiers containing a 6-nucleotide sample barcode were introduced by template switching. TCRalpha and TCRbeta cDNA was amplified in two nested PCRs of roughly 17 and 9 cycles, and bead purification was carried out after each PCR. Before amplification, the cDNA was both treated with uracil DNA-glycosylase and purified with the QIAquick PCR purification kit. The second PCR was the step at which Illumina TruSeq-compatible adapters and sample-specific barcodes were added. Library quality and concentration were checked on TapeStation and Qubit, and libraries were pooled at about 4.9 ng each. The pooled libraries were sequenced with 2 x 100 bp reads and custom sequencing primers on an Illumina HiSeq2500 single-index Rapid Run. Processing in the source paper ran as follows. MiGEC version 1.2.6 was used for UMI-based consensus assembly, which corrected PCR and sequencing errors. V(D)J alignment, clonotype assembly and CDR3 extraction were performed with MiXCR version 2.1.1. Gene usage, clonotype sharing and MAIT/NKT TCR abundance were normalised by analysing the top 1000, 10 000 and 20 000 clonotypes per sample. Diversity was computed as the inverse Simpson index with the vegan R package after downsampling to 27 000 UMIs. Paired Mann-Whitney U tests on discordant twin pairs were used, with Benjamini-Hochberg multiple-testing correction. TCRdb reprocessed the raw reads; every CDR3 protein sequence is a single record, and DNA is not supplied. What appears here as the V and J calls and clone size reflects TCRdb's work, not the paper's. The sample table gives some 330,000 distinct CDR3 sequences. The ten top clones hold less than 6.5% of the sample.

Reading from cysteine to phenylalanine, the CDR3 counts 16 amino acids. No DNA appears here. With regard to this clonotype: No cognate antigen has been identified for it.

The paper's findings and limits, for the study overall: TCRbeta repertoire diversity, by inverse Simpson index, was decreased in IBD patients compared with their healthy co-twins. The results gave no support for a single strong signal or clonotype linked to IBD. Fewer clonotypes were shared with other individuals by IBD patients than by healthy twins, most markedly in patients showing signs of disease activity. Because patients received different immunosuppressive treatments, the repertoires may have picked up extra background noise and variability between individuals. Concordant and discordant twins showed no difference in repertoire similarity, possibly because of limited statistical power. Different T cell subtypes could not be distinguished in the analysis.

The rearranged segments are TRBV12-3 or TRBV12-4 and TRBJ2-2; as DNA is missing, the TRBD1 call by TCRdb cannot be tested. The receptor was isolated from a human donor with ulcerative colitis or Crohn's disease, or a healthy co-twin of an affected twin (not recorded which). The sequenced sample was blood. This receptor has the CDR3 CASSFRRDRNTGELFF.